These 12 T cell receptor beta chains were sequenced from one sample in a study of cytomegalovirus exposure and HLA in healthy donors. PCR amplification relied on 60 Vbeta primers (plus 13 Jbeta primers). Assay: immunoSEQ multiplex PCR; the TCRdb copy retains only in-frame clones and omits some. The sample carries about 78,000 clones, 55% to 85% recorded once. The sample taken for sequencing was PBMCs. The receptors derive from a woman between 35 and 50 years old in good health and CMV-seropositive.

This sequence joins TRBV4-1 and TRBJ2-7; 10 bases map to TRBD1. Germline loops: CDR1 MGHRA, CDR2 YSYEKL. The junction had 7 bases not matched to a gene; V was cut back by 4 bases and J by 4 bases. This CDR3 is built from 15 residues. The DNA of the CDR3 is TGCGCCAGCAGCCGCCCTGGACAGGGGGATTACGAGCAGTACTTC. Protein product: CASSRPGQGDYEQYF.

The chain has TRBV25-1 and TRBJ2-5; D might be TRBD1 (5 bases). With 3 bases removed from V and 5 bases from J, the gap between germline ends came to 16 bases. The CDR3 contains 15 residues. Looked up from germline, CDR1 is MGHDK and CDR2 is SYGVNS. In nucleotides, the CDR3 is TGTGCCAGCAGTGATCAGGGTATCCGACCGGAGACCCAGTACTTC. It is translated as CASSDQGIRPETQYF.

J is TRBJ1-1 and V is TRBV5-1; tentatively, D is TRBD1 (5 bases). CDR1 and CDR2 from the germline V gene are SGHRS and YFSETQ. The CDR3 is 14 amino acids. The ends were cut back, 3 bases at V and 3 bases at J, with 12 bases in the middle. CDR3 bases: TGCGCCAGCAGCTCCGGACACCCTTACACTGAAGCTTTCTTT. Encoded protein: CASSSGHPYTEAFF.

The gene calls are TRBV27 and TRBJ2-2, with 10 bases that match TRBD1. CDR1 and CDR2 from the germline V gene are MNHEY and SMNVEV (reference sequence). The CDR3 sequence is 15 residues long. V trimming: 5 bases; J trimming: 6 bases; junction bases outside the gene matches: 6. CDR3 nucleotide sequence: TGTGCCAGCAGTAGGGGACAGGGGCCTGCCGGGGAGCTGTTTTTT. Residues: CASSRGQGPAGELFF.

This clone was counted at least ten times. The chain combines TRBV4-3 with TRBJ1-3; D perhaps matches TRBD1 (5 bases). Trimming took 1 base from V and 0 from J, leaving 10 bases between them. The CDR3 is made up of 16 amino acids. Germline CDR1 is LGHNA and CDR2 is YSLEER. The CDR3 DNA sequence: TGCGCCAGCAGCCAAGTCGGGGGAAGCTCTGGAAACACCATATATTTT. It yields the protein CASSQVGGSSGNTIYF.

This clone has just a few counts. CDR3 protein: CASSQRGRTSGGAANTGELFF. CDR3 nucleotide sequence: TGTGCCAGCAGCCAACGTGGGCGGACTAGCGGGGGGGCCGCGAACACCGGGGAGCTGTTTTTT. The chain employs TRBV14 and TRBJ2-2; 15 nucleotides align to TRBD2. V shed 2 bases and J 0 bases; nucleotides not matched to a gene: 10. Per the germline V gene, CDR1 is SGHDN and CDR2 is FVKESK. This CDR3 spans 21 amino acids.

This sequence joins TRBV4-3 and TRBJ2-5, with D possibly being TRBD2 (6 bases). Germline-derived CDR1 and CDR2 are LGHNA and YSLEER. This CDR3 is built from 14 residues. The V gene lost 5 bases and the J gene lost 4 bases, with 14 bases spanning the gap. The chain's CDR3 is CASSFTVEGETQYF. The CDR3 DNA reads TGCGCCAGCAGCTTCACAGTGGAGGGAGAGACCCAGTACTTC.

A few counts support this clone. V is TRBV28 and J is TRBJ1-5; D perhaps matches TRBD1 (6 bases). This CDR3 spans 11 amino acids. V was cut by 3 bases and J by 14 bases, with 11 bases left in between. Per germline, CDR1 MDHEN and CDR2 SYDVKM. In DNA form, the CDR3 reads TGTGCCAGCAGTTTTTTGCAGGGGAAGCATTTT. The encoded protein is CASSFLQGKHF.

The chain has TRBV4-3 and TRBJ2-3; 7 bases line up with TRBD2. V lost 1 base to trimming and J lost 9 bases; unmatched junction nucleotides: 4. Germline V gives CDR1 LGHNA, CDR2 YSLEER. The CDR3 has 13 residues. CDR3 DNA sequence: TGCGCCAGCAGCCAAGGTGGCGGGGGAACGCAGTATTTT. Encoded protein: CASSQGGGGTQYF.

The genes are TRBV5-4 and TRBJ1-4; 9 positions agree with TRBD1. V was pared by 0 bases and J by 6 bases, with 3 bases of the junction left unmatched. The CDR3 sequence is 15 residues long. CDR1 and CDR2 (germline): SGHNT, YYREEE (reference sequence). CDR3 amino acids: CASSLGQGVDEKLFF. In nucleotides, the CDR3 is TGTGCCAGCAGCTTGGGACAGGGGGTAGATGAAAAACTGTTTTTT.

The CDR3 sequence is CASSLAGTLTYEQYF. Written as DNA, the CDR3 is TGTGCCAGCAGCTTAGCTGGGACACTAACCTACGAGCAGTACTTC. The chain employs TRBV7-9 and TRBJ2-7; D is perhaps TRBD1 (6 bases). Germline values: CDR1 SEHNR, CDR2 FQNEAQ (reference sequence). The V end lost 0 bases, the J end lost 2 bases, and 11 bases lay between the germline ends. This CDR3 is built from 15 residues.

With respect to this clone: One end of the junction varies from germline; a read error may be responsible. This rearrangement joins TRBV12-5 to TRBJ1-2; no definite D call. This CDR3 comprises 12 residues. The germline CDR1 and CDR2 sequences are LGHNT and FRNRAP. CDR3 residues: CASGLVHGGYPF. The CDR3 coding sequence is TGTGCTAGTGGTTTGGTACACGGAGGCTACCCCTTC.